The clone carrying this TCR beta chain was seen just once. The J segment lost 1 base and the V segment lost 1 base, leaving 7 bases of the junction unmatched. This CDR3 region has 19 residues. Germline V gene data show CDR1 as SGHVS and CDR2 as FNYEAQ. Blood draws occurred at baseline, cycle 4 day 1, and cycle 7 day 1. These data come from a study of OX40 agonist ivuxolimab in advanced cancers. Study-wide context: Head and neck, renal cell, melanoma or hepatocellular carcinoma were the cancers that dose-escalation patients had.

Clones were sequenced by immunoSEQ multiplex PCR, and TCRdb holds only the in-frame ones, with some missing. The table includes about 26,000 clones, 88% detected once. V gene TRBV7-6 combines with J gene TRBJ2-2; TRBD2 matches at 12 bases. The TCR sequence derives from an adult with an advanced solid tumor such as melanoma, head and neck, liver or kidney cancer. The starting material was CD4+ or CD8+ T cells sorted from blood, obtained in a trial of the OX40 agonist ivuxolimab. CDR3 bases: TGTGCCAGCAGCTTAGGTTTACTAGCGGGAGGCTTGAACACCGGGGAGCTGTTTTTT. Translation gives CASSLGLLAGGLNTGELFF.